This T cell receptor beta chain was profiled in a study of CD8 T cells in Susac syndrome. The CDR3 has 15 amino acids. The germline CDR1 and CDR2 sequences are MNHEY and SMNVEV (reference sequence). The V and J ends lost 5 bases and 4 bases respectively, with 15 bases between them. Included as multiple sclerosis controls were treatment-naive patients who had stable or active relapsing-remitting disease. While CD8+ and CD4+ T cells were isolated negatively, TEMRA cells were enriched by FACS. After extraction with the RNeasy kit, roughly 0.45 to 1 ug of the RNA was reverse transcribed using random hexamers. TCRdb reanalysed the immunoSEQ multiplex PCR reads using MiXCR and keeps one entry per CDR3 protein. The table records about 280,000 distinct CDR3 sequences, around 83% of them present only once.

The sequencing sample was made of CD8+ T cells from PBMCs. J is TRBJ1-5 and V is TRBV27; no clear D. This receptor was obtained from a human donor with multiple sclerosis. CDR3 coding DNA: TGTGCCAGCAGTGCCTCGTGGAACCAAAATCAGCCCCAGCATTTT. Translation gives CASSASWNQNQPQHF.